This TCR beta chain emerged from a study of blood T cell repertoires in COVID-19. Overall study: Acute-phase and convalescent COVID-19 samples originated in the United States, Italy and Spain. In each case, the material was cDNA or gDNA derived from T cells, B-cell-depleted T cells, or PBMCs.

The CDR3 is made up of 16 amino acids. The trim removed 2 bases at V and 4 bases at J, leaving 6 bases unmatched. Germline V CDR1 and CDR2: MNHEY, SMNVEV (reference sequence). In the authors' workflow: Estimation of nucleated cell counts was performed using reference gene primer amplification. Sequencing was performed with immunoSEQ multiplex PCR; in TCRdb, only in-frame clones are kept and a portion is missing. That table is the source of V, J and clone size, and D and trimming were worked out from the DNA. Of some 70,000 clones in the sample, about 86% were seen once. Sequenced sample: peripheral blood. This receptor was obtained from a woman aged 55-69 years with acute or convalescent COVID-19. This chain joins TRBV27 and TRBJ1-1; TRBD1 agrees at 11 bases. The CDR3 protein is CASSLGTGGSGTEAFF. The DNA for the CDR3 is TGTGCCAGCAGTTTAGGGACAGGGGGTTCCGGCACTGAAGCTTTCTTT.